These 21 T cell receptor beta chains were sequenced from one sample in a study of shared clonotypes between healthy human individuals. The naive CD8 population came from CD45RO-negative cells selected for CCR7, without terminally differentiated effector memory CD45RA+ cells. Generated by immunoSEQ multiplex PCR, the TCRdb table keeps only in-frame clones and is missing some. The sample has a few million clones, 85% to 95% seen once. Sequenced input: naive CD8+ T cells from PBMCs. Every receptor here comes from a man aged 18 to 29 in good health. Some clones in this sample may be carry-over from other donors' samples.

This chain uses TRBV7-9 with TRBJ1-5; 8 nucleotides align to TRBD1. The germline gives CDR1 SEHNR, CDR2 FQNEAQ (reference sequence). This CDR3 region has 14 residues. V was clipped by 6 bases and J by 6 bases; unmatched bases: 7. CDR3 in DNA: TGTGCCAGCAGAGGACAGGGTTATAGTCAGCCCCAGCATTTT. Translation: CASRGQGYSQPQHF.

V gene TRBV7-9 combines with J gene TRBJ2-5; no clear D gene. This CDR3 comprises 13 residues. Trimming pared 1 base from V and 3 bases from J, leaving 6 bases between. The germline CDR1 and CDR2 sequences are SEHNR and FQNEAQ (reference sequence). The chain's CDR3 is CASSLVAEETQYF. CDR3 bases: TGTGCCAGCAGCTTAGTGGCAGAAGAGACCCAGTACTTC.

The chain recombines TRBV19 with TRBJ2-7, with D uncertain. This CDR3 is 16 amino acids long. CDR1 is LNHDA, CDR2 SQIVND, per germline (reference sequence). Trimming shortened V by 3 bases and J by 2 bases, and 17 bases separated the two germline ends. CDR3 in DNA: TGTGCCAGTAGTATTCGGCCAGGCCTTATAACCTACGAGCAGTACTTC. Translation gives CASSIRPGLITYEQYF.

The chain is built from TRBV19 and TRBJ2-4; tentatively, D is TRBD1 (5 bases). CDR1 and CDR2 (germline): LNHDA, SQIVND (reference sequence). The CDR3 spans 15 residues. V was shortened by 5 bases and J by 0 bases, with 11 bases between the two germline ends. The chain's CDR3 is CASSLQGLAKNIQYF. The DNA for the CDR3 is TGTGCCAGTAGTCTCCAGGGTTTAGCCAAAAACATTCAGTACTTC.

The rearrangement links TRBV28 to TRBJ2-7; 9 nucleotides align to TRBD2. In germline, CDR1 is MDHEN, CDR2 SYDVKM. This CDR3 spans 15 amino acids. V lost 8 bases, J lost 0 bases, and 8 bases stayed unmatched. The CDR3 loop reads CASALAGEHSYEQYF. DNA for the CDR3: TGTGCCAGCGCCTTAGCGGGAGAGCACTCCTACGAGCAGTACTTC. Full variable domain (missing parts from reference TRBV28 and TRBJ2-7): DVKVTQSSRYLVKRTGEKVFLECVQDMDHENMFWYRQDPGLGLRLIYFSYDVKMKEKGDIPEGYSVSREKKERFSLILESASTNQTSMYLCASALAGEHSYEQYFGPGTRLTVT.

With regard to this clone: Other DNA sequences in the same sample also yield this CDR3. The CDR3 sequence is CASSFGGNTEAFF. The CDR3 DNA sequence: TGTGCCAGCAGTTTTGGGGGTAACACTGAAGCTTTCTTT. The rearrangement joins TRBV27 to TRBJ1-1; possibly TRBD1 for D (5 bases). V lost 3 bases, J lost 2 bases, and 7 bases lay in between. CDR1 and CDR2 (germline): MNHEY, SMNVEV (reference sequence). The CDR3 runs 13 residues.

The J gene is TRBJ1-1, the V gene TRBV7-9; D remains ambiguous. The CDR3 has 14 residues. In germline, CDR1 is SEHNR, CDR2 FQNEAQ (reference sequence). V lost 1 base and J lost 3, with 9 bases in between. The CDR3 is CASSLGPGYTEAFF. The CDR3 region has the DNA TGTGCCAGCAGCTTAGGCCCAGGATACACTGAAGCTTTCTTT.

Turning to this clone: This sample includes further DNA sequences coding for the same CDR3. V is TRBV7-2 and J is TRBJ2-5; 10 bases align to TRBD2. The length of the CDR3 is 15 residues. After removal of 5 bases from V and 3 bases from J, the junction contained 6 bases not matched to a gene. Germline V gene lookup returns CDR1 SGHTA and CDR2 FQGNSA. CDR3 nucleotides: TGTGCCAGCAGCCATCGACTAGCGGGTGAAGAGACCCAGTACTTC. Protein: CASSHRLAGEETQYF.

The rearrangement links TRBV28 to TRBJ2-3, with D possibly TRBD1 on 6 matching bases. Trimming shortened V by 6 bases and J by 4 bases, and 14 bases separated the two germline ends. The CDR3 extends over 14 amino acids. CDR1 and CDR2 (germline): MDHEN, SYDVKM. This chain's CDR3 is CASRPDRISDTQYF. Here the CDR3 DNA reads TGTGCCAGCAGGCCAGACAGGATCTCAGATACGCAGTATTTT.

V is TRBV27 and J is TRBJ2-2; D uncertain. This CDR3 has 15 residues. Germline V lookup: CDR1 MNHEY, CDR2 SMNVEV (reference sequence). Trimming shortened V by 2 bases and J by 4 bases, and 11 bases separated the two germline ends. The CDR3: CASSLRLAATGELFF. In DNA form, the CDR3 reads TGTGCCAGCAGTTTACGGCTGGCGGCCACCGGGGAGCTGTTTTTT.

The chain recombines TRBV27 with TRBJ2-7; TRBD1 matches 9 bases. The CDR3 sequence is 15 residues long. CDR1 is MNHEY and CDR2 is SMNVEV in the germline V gene (reference sequence). J lost 1 base, V lost 6 bases, and 7 bases had no gene match. The CDR3 region is CASRVTGGASYEQYF. The CDR3 DNA reads TGTGCCAGCAGAGTCACAGGGGGCGCTTCCTACGAGCAGTACTTC.

This chain links TRBV9 with TRBJ2-7; D is tentatively TRBD1 or TRBD2 (5 bases each). CDR1 is SGDLS, CDR2 YYNGEE, per germline. The CDR3 loop spans 14 amino acids. Trimming took 4 bases from V and 3 from J, leaving 14 bases between them. The CDR3 here is CASSPRDGFYEQYF. The CDR3 DNA is TGTGCCAGCAGCCCCCGGGACGGTTTCTACGAGCAGTACTTC.

The chain uses TRBV4-2 and TRBJ2-3; weak D call: TRBD2 (6 bases). This CDR3 contains 15 residues. V was shortened by 0 bases and J by 3 bases, with 10 bases between the two germline ends. CDR1 is LGHNA, CDR2 YNFKEQ, per germline. The CDR3: CASSQEFAGTDTQYF. CDR3 DNA sequence: TGTGCCAGCAGCCAAGAATTCGCGGGGACAGATACGCAGTATTTT.

This chain uses TRBV7-8 with TRBJ2-2; 11 bases are a match to TRBD2. CDR3 length: 18 amino acids. Germline CDR1 reads SGHVS; CDR2 reads FQNEAQ. Unmatched junction bases numbered 12, after V lost 4 bases and J lost 5 bases. In nucleotides, the CDR3 is TGTGCCAGCAGCTCCTCTACACTAGCGGGAGATGTTACCGGGGAGCTGTTTTTT. Its protein product is CASSSSTLAGDVTGELFF. Filled out from reference TRBV7-8 and TRBJ2-2, the complete variable domain reads GAGVSQSPRYKVAKRGQDVALRCDPISGHVSLFWYQQALGQGPEFLTYFQNEAQLDKSGLPSDRFFAERPEGSVSTLKIQRTQQEDSAVYLCASSSSTLAGDVTGELFFGEGSRLTVL.

The chain recombines TRBV4-3 with TRBJ1-6; 8 bases agree with TRBD1. Germline trimming cut 1 base from V and 7 bases from J; bases unmatched to any gene: 3. The CDR3 is 15 amino acids. Germline V gives CDR1 LGHNA, CDR2 YSLEER. The chain's CDR3 is CASSQVQGANSPLHF. The CDR3 DNA sequence: TGCGCCAGCAGCCAAGTTCAGGGGGCGAATTCACCCCTCCACTTT.

To note about this clone: The same CDR3 is also encoded by other DNA sequences in this sample. V is TRBV27 and J is TRBJ2-7; D is unresolved. Germline assignment: CDR1 MNHEY and CDR2 SMNVEV (reference sequence). V was clipped by 6 bases and J by 4 bases, with 13 bases between them. This CDR3 has 13 residues. Here the CDR3 reads CASSPGLGYEQYF. The CDR3 DNA is TGTGCCAGCAGCCCGGGCCTTGGTTACGAGCAGTACTTC.

This chain uses TRBV6-6 with TRBJ2-1; D is undetermined. Trimming pared 2 bases from V and 0 bases from J, leaving 8 bases between. The length of the CDR3 is 15 residues. Germline V lookup: CDR1 MNHNY, CDR2 SVGAGI (reference sequence). The CDR3, as DNA: TGTGCCAGCAGTTACGCCCTCTACTCCTACAATGAGCAGTTCTTC. Translating it yields CASSYALYSYNEQFF.

The chain employs TRBV9 and TRBJ2-7; 8 bases are a match to TRBD1. With 0 bases clipped from V and 5 bases from J, the junction kept 7 bases outside the gene matches. The CDR3 extends over 15 amino acids. The V gene's germline CDR1 is SGDLS and CDR2 YYNGEE. In DNA, the CDR3 is TGTGCCAGCAGCGTAGCGGCAGGGGGCATCGACGAGCAGTACTTC. Translated, it gives CASSVAAGGIDEQYF.

CDR3 in DNA: TGTGCCAGCAGTTCCGGGACTGCGCTTGAGCCCCAGCATTTT. It specifies CASSSGTALEPQHF. The chain carries TRBV7-9 and TRBJ1-5, with D possibly being TRBD1 (5 bases). Germline V lookup: CDR1 SEHNR, CDR2 FQNEAQ (reference sequence). The CDR3 contains 14 residues. V dropped 6 bases and J dropped 8 bases, with 17 bases sitting between them.

As to this clone: Within the sample, other DNA sequences also encode this same CDR3. This chain joins TRBV6-5 and TRBJ1-1; tentatively, D is TRBD1 (6 bases). V shed 0 bases and J shed 1 base, with 9 bases lying between them. CDR3 size: 15 residues. Germline assignment: CDR1 MNHEY and CDR2 SVGAGI. The CDR3 DNA is TGTGCCAGCAGTTACTCCCGGACAGCGAACACTGAAGCTTTCTTT. It codes for CASSYSRTANTEAFF.

A single count supports this clone. V usage is TRBV9 and J usage is TRBJ1-4; D ambiguous. The CDR3 spans 13 residues. V lost 0 bases to trimming and J lost 7 bases, with 7 bases between them. Germline V gene sequence: CDR1 SGDLS, CDR2 YYNGEE. The CDR3 region has the DNA TGTGCCAGCAGCGTAGCTCCCGGTGAAAAACTGTTTTTT. It is translated as CASSVAPGEKLFF. Filled out from reference TRBV9 and TRBJ1-4, the complete variable domain reads DSGVTQTPKHLITATGQRVTLRCSPRSGDLSVYWYQQSLDQGLQFLIQYYNGEERAKGNILERFSAQQFPDLHSELNLSSLELGDSALYFCASSVAPGEKLFFGSGTQLSVL.